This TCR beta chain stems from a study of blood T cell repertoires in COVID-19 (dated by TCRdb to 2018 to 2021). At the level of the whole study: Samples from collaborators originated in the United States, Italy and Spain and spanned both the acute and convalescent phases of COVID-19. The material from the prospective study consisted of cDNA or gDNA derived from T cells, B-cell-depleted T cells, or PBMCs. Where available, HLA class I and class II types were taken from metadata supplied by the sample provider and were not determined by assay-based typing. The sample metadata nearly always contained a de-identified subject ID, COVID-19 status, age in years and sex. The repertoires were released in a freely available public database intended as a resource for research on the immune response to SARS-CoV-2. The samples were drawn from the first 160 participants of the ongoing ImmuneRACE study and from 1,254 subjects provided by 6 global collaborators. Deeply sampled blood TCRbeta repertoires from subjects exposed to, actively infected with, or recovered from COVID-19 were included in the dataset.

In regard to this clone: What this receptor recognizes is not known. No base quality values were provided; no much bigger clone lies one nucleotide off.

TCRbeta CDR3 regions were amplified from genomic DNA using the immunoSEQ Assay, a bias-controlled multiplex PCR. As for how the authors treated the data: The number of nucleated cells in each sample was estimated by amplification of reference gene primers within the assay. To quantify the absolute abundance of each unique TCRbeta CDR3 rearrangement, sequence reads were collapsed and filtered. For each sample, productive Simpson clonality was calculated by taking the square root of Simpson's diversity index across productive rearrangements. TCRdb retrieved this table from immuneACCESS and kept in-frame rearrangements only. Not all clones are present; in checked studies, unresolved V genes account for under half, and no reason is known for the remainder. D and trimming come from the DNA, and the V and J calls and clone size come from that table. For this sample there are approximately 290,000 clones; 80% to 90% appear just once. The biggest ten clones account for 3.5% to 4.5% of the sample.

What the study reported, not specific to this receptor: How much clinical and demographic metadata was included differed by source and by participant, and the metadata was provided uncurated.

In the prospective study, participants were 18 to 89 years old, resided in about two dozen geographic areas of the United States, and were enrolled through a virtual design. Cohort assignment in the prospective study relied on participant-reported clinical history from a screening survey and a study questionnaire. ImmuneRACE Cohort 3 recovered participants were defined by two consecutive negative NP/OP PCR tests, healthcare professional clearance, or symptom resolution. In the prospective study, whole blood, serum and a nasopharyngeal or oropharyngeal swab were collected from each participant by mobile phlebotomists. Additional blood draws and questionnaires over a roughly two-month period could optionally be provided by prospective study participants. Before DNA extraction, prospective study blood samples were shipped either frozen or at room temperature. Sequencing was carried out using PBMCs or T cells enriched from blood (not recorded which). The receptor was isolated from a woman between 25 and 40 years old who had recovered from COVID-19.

In nucleotide form, the sequence is TGTGCCAGCAGCCAGGGCAGGGTCGAGCAGTACTTC. Its translation is CASSQGRVEQYF. The rearranged segments are TRBV6-5 and TRBJ2-7, with a weak D call of TRBD1 (5 bases match). CDR3 length: 12 amino acids, cysteine to phenylalanine. Only the CDR3 portion is preserved as DNA: 36 bases, with reading frame beginning at the first base. Per the germline V gene, MNHEY is the CDR1 and SVGAGI is the CDR2. V drops 6 bases and J drops 6 bases, leaving 12 bases in between.